The source of this TCR beta chain is a study of cytomegalovirus exposure and HLA in healthy donors. Concerning this clone itself: Its antigen is unknown.

Whole-study results and caveats: Being indistinguishable, some V segments were excluded, TRBV6-2 and TRBV6-3 among them. Sequencing artifact likely explains a cluster of highly shared sequence variants.

This PCR relied on a set of 60 Vbeta primers and 13 Jbeta primers. Only in-frame clones appear in the TCRdb table, and some are missing; sequencing was by immunoSEQ multiplex PCR. The table lists about 200,000 clones, about 72% of them singletons. The V gene's germline CDR1 is SGHVS and CDR2 FQNEAQ. The CDR3 is made up of 16 amino acids. V lost 5 bases to trimming and J lost 6 bases, with 20 bases between them. This sequence was found in a male donor in good health and CMV-seronegative. V gene TRBV7-8 combines with J gene TRBJ2-1; D is ambiguous. Sample: PBMCs. The CDR3: CASSLTAARPSNEQFF. The DNA of the CDR3 is TGTGCCAGCAGCCTCACTGCGGCACGACCAAGCAATGAGCAGTTCTTC.